The present T cell receptor (beta chain) was sequenced within a study of blood T cell repertoires in COVID-19. Looking at the study overall: The United States, Italy and Spain were the sources of the acute and convalescent COVID-19 samples. The analysed material was cDNA or gDNA that came from T cells, B-cell-depleted T cells, or PBMCs.

Enrollees, about 18 to 100 years old, lived in 24 US areas. Participant reports of clinical history set cohort assignment. Produced via immunoSEQ multiplex PCR; TCRdb's table is partial and in-frame only. This repertoire shows approximately 170,000 clones, roughly 88% found once; its top ten account for roughly 10%. Germline assignment: CDR1 SGHTA and CDR2 FQGNSA. Trimming took 6 bases from V and 7 from J; bases not matched to a gene: 8. This CDR3 is 16 amino acids long. The genes are TRBV7-2 and TRBJ1-6, with 11 nucleotides matching TRBD1. The sample was PBMCs or T cells enriched from blood (not recorded which). This receptor was identified in a woman aged 18-30 years who had recovered from COVID-19. CDR3 nucleotide sequence: TGTGCCAGCAGTTTGGACAGGGGGCTAAACAATTCACCCCTCCACTTT. Its protein is CASSLDRGLNNSPLHF.